Shown below are 18 T cell receptor beta chains from a single sample sequenced in a study of blood T cell repertoires in COVID-19. Sequenced by immunoSEQ multiplex PCR; TCRdb stores in-frame clones only, minus some. The sample contains about 230,000 clones, 70% to 90% of which appear only once. Material: peripheral blood. The receptors were gathered from a man over 45 with COVID-19, enrolled during active disease.

The V and J genes are TRBV30 and TRBJ1-4; unclear D gene. Between the trimmed V and J ends, which lost 5 bases and 8 bases, there was a span of 15 bases. CDR1 is GTSNPN and CDR2 is SVGIG in the germline V gene (reference sequence). The CDR3 totals 13 residues. As DNA, the CDR3 is TGTGCCTGGGATGGGAGGGCGCGAGAAAAACTGTTTTTT. Translated, it gives CAWDGRAREKLFF.

Note on this clone: The DNA is left out, because the CDR3 cannot be placed on it with certainty; the CDR3 is given as TCRdb lists it. The chain joins TRBV6-2 or TRBV6-3 to TRBJ1-5; TRBD1, the table's D call, was not compared with the DNA. Germline assignment: CDR1 MNHEY and CDR2 SVGEGT. The CDR3 contains 19 residues when both ends are counted. CDR3 loop: CASSSSRGTGGTSNQPQHF.

V gene TRBV29-1 combines with J gene TRBJ2-7; TRBD1 agrees at 8 bases. V lost 5 bases to trimming and J lost 7 bases; unmatched junction nucleotides: 7. Germline V CDR1 and CDR2: SQVTM, ANQGSEA. The CDR3 contains 12 residues. The CDR3 region has the DNA TGCAGCGTTACAAGACAGGGGTATGAGCAGTACTTC. It is translated as CSVTRQGYEQYF.

This chain uses TRBV5-1 with TRBJ2-7; TRBD1 agrees at 9 bases. The V gene's germline CDR1 is SGHRS and CDR2 YFSETQ. The J segment lost 2 bases and the V segment lost 0 bases, leaving 6 bases of the junction unmatched. The CDR3 contains 16 residues. The CDR3 spells CASSLGRDRVTYEQYF. CDR3 nucleotide sequence: TGCGCCAGCAGCTTGGGGCGGGACAGGGTAACCTACGAGCAGTACTTC.

The CDR3 loop is CASSLGQFGNTIYF. In DNA, the CDR3 is TGCGCCAGCAGCTTGGGACAGTTTGGAAACACCATATATTTT. The chain combines TRBV5-1 with TRBJ1-3, with D perhaps matching TRBD1 (5 bases). CDR3 length: 14 residues. Germline values: CDR1 SGHRS, CDR2 YFSETQ. V lost 0 bases and J lost 3, with 7 bases in between.

This chain connects TRBV10-2 to TRBJ2-1, with 14 nucleotides matching TRBD2. After removal of 3 bases from V and 2 bases from J, the junction contained 9 bases not matched to a gene. CDR3 length: 19 residues. The germline V gene encodes CDR1 WSHSY and CDR2 SAAADI. This chain's CDR3 is CASSELLGTSGSTYNEQFF. The CDR3 DNA follows: TGCGCCAGCAGTGAACTCCTCGGGACTAGCGGGAGTACCTACAATGAGCAGTTCTTC.

The chain uses TRBV4-2 and TRBJ2-3; possible D gene TRBD2, 5 bases. The CDR3 spans 16 residues. Germline CDR1 LGHNA, CDR2 YNFKEQ. The V and J ends lost 0 bases and 0 bases respectively, with 10 bases between them. The CDR3 DNA reads as TGTGCCAGCAGCCAAGATTTAAGCGGTAGCACAGATACGCAGTATTTT. It specifies CASSQDLSGSTDTQYF.

The CDR3 nucleotides are TGCGCCAGCAGTTTCCTGGGGACAGGGGAAAACACCATATATTTT. This sequence encodes CASSFLGTGENTIYF. V gene TRBV5-1 combines with J gene TRBJ1-3, with 10 bases identical to TRBD1. Trimming removed 5 bases from V and 6 bases from J; junction bases left unmatched: 8. The CDR3 extends over 15 amino acids. CDR1 SGHRS and CDR2 YFSETQ come from the germline V gene.

The chain joins TRBV18 to TRBJ2-7; D is undetermined. The CDR3 covers 13 residues. V was trimmed by 3 bases and J by 1 base, leaving 7 bases between them. Germline CDR1 is KGHSH and CDR2 is LQKENI. The CDR3 sequence is CASSPAESYEQYF. The CDR3 bases are TGTGCCAGCTCACCGGCCGAATCCTACGAGCAGTACTTC.

CDR3 amino acids: CASSRLADSSYEQYF. DNA of the CDR3: TGTGCCAGTAGTCGACTAGCGGACAGCTCCTACGAGCAGTACTTC. The gene calls are TRBV19 and TRBJ2-7, with 9 bases lining up with TRBD2. Germline values: CDR1 LNHDA, CDR2 SQIVND (reference sequence). V lost 5 bases, J lost 0 bases, and 5 bases stayed unmatched. CDR3 length equals 15 residues.

This chain joins TRBV28 and TRBJ1-5; 9 positions match TRBD1. The CDR3 totals 15 residues. Germline trimming cut 11 bases from V and 1 base from J; bases unmatched to any gene: 9. Germline V lookup: CDR1 MDHEN, CDR2 SYDVKM. The CDR3 DNA sequence: TGTGCCCTACTCCCGACAGGGGGAAGCAATCAGCCCCAGCATTTT. Residues: CALLPTGGSNQPQHF.

The chain has TRBV2 and TRBJ2-7; possibly TRBD1 for D (6 bases). The V end lost 6 bases, the J end lost 3 bases, and 18 bases lay between the germline ends. In germline, CDR1 is SNHLY, CDR2 FYNNEI. This CDR3 has 15 amino acids. CDR3 sequence (DNA): TGTGCCAGCAGACCTACAGGGTTGGGATTCTACGAGCAGTACTTC. Translating it yields CASRPTGLGFYEQYF. The full variable domain, in which reference TRBV2 and TRBJ2-7 provide the parts outside the CDR3, is EPEVTQTPSHQVTQMGQEVILRCVPISNHLYFYWYRQILGQKVEFLVSFYNNEISEKSEIFDDQFSVERPDGSNFTLKIRSTKLEDSAMYFCASRPTGLGFYEQYFGPGTRLTVT.

The chain joins TRBV2 to TRBJ1-6, with D perhaps matching TRBD1 (6 bases). Trimming left V 6 bases short and J 10 bases short, with 7 bases between. The CDR3 totals 11 residues. The V gene's germline CDR1 is SNHLY and CDR2 FYNNEI. The CDR3 sequence is CASRTGSPLHF. In DNA, the CDR3 is TGTGCCAGCAGGACAGGATCACCCCTCCACTTT.

V usage is TRBV6-6 and J usage is TRBJ1-2; D ambiguous. This CDR3 contains 15 residues. CDR1 and CDR2 from the germline V gene are MNHNY and SVGAGI (reference sequence). V was clipped by 5 bases and J by 4 bases, with 17 bases between them. The CDR3 sequence is CASSTRSGDLYGYTF. CDR3 in DNA: TGTGCCAGCAGTACCCGAAGCGGGGATCTCTATGGCTACACCTTC.

The rearrangement links TRBV5-6 to TRBJ2-1, with D possibly TRBD2 on 5 matching bases. The V gene lost 0 bases and the J gene lost 0 bases, with 13 bases spanning the gap. This CDR3 spans 17 amino acids. The germline CDR1 and CDR2 sequences are SGHDT and YYEEEE. The CDR3 bases are TGTGCCAGCAGCTTGGATGTCTCGGGGAGCTCCTACAATGAGCAGTTCTTC. Translating it yields CASSLDVSGSSYNEQFF.

This clone has only one observation. This chain joins TRBV6-5 and TRBJ2-1, with a weak D call TRBD1 (7 bases). Germline V CDR1 and CDR2: MNHEY, SVGAGI. Trimming pared 2 bases from V and 16 bases from J, leaving 21 bases between. The CDR3 runs 14 residues. The CDR3 sequence: CASSYRGSTGRSFF. The DNA for the CDR3 is TGTGCCAGCAGTTACCGGGGATCGACAGGGAGGAGTTTCTTC.

This clone was counted a few times. This chain joins TRBV29-1 and TRBJ1-2; 9 nucleotides line up with TRBD1. The germline V gene has CDR1 SQVTM and CDR2 ANQGSEA. This CDR3 comprises 14 residues. The ends lost 7 bases at V and 7 bases at J; junction bases unmatched: 13. The CDR3 sequence: CSGVAGQGEGGYTF. The CDR3 nucleotides read TGCAGCGGCGTCGCGGGACAGGGAGAAGGTGGCTACACCTTC.

Note on this clone: At one end, the junction sequence differs from germline, possibly due to a read error. This chain joins TRBV7-7 and TRBJ2-5; D possibly corresponds to TRBD2 (6 bases). Germline V gene data show CDR1 as SSHAT and CDR2 as FNYEAQ (reference sequence). CDR3 length: 13 residues. CDR3 sequence: CASSLGGSETQYF. The CDR3 DNA reads TGTGCTAGCAGCTTAGGAGGGTCGGAGACCCAGTACTTC. The full variable domain, its missing parts supplied by reference TRBV7-7 and TRBJ2-5, is GAGVSQSPRYKVTKRGQDVTLRCDPISSHATLYWYQQALGQGPEFLTYFNYEAQPDKSGLPSDRFSAERPEGSISTLTIQRTEQRDSAMYRCASSLGGSETQYFGPGTRLLVL.